This T cell receptor (beta chain) was sequenced for a study of regulatory T cells in long-lasting Graves disease. As to time point: newly diagnosed GD, antithyroid drugs for less than 3 months. PBMC RNA served as the TCR library source. CDR3-region Arm-PCR and iRepertoire HTBI primers produced the TCR beta libraries. TCRdb called the multiplex PCR reads again in MiXCR, with one record for every CDR3 protein. This table has some 250,000 distinct CDR3 sequences, approximately 16% appearing once. The CDR3 covers 13 residues. The trim removed 8 bases at V and 7 bases at J, leaving 8 bases unmatched. The chain links TRBV12-3 or TRBV12-4 to TRBJ2-7, with 10 bases identical to TRBD1. This receptor was obtained from a female donor with Graves disease. Material: peripheral blood mononuclear cells (PBMCs), obtained at new diagnosis, from a patient treated with antithyroid drugs. CDR3 in amino acids: CASGVDRGREQYF. CDR3 bases: TGTGCCAGCGGTGTGGACAGGGGGAGAGAGCAGTACTTC.